This paragraph reports one TCR beta chain. As yet, its antigen is unknown. J lost 3 bases, V lost 6 bases, and 7 bases had no gene match. Germline values: CDR1 MNHNS, CDR2 SASEGT. The CDR3 is 15 amino acids. Profiled with immunoSEQ multiplex PCR; TCRdb holds only in-frame clones, not every one. This repertoire shows about 140,000 clones, 87% found once; its top ten account for roughly 4.8%. This sample is drawn from a study of cytomegalovirus exposure and HLA in healthy donors. Across the whole study: It was reported in a later analysis that the roughly 120 validation repertoires used the same platform as the approximately 650 first-cohort repertoires. Study observations and caveats: The classifier reportedly diagnosed cytomegalovirus status with high specificity and sensitivity.

The sample comprised PBMCs. The receptor comes from a man younger than 35 in good health and CMV-seropositive. The genes are TRBV6-1 and TRBJ2-7; TRBD2 aligns across 11 bases. CDR3 coding DNA: TGTGCCAGCAGCGGCCTAGCGGGAGGCCACTACGAGCAGTACTTC. It codes for CASSGLAGGHYEQYF.